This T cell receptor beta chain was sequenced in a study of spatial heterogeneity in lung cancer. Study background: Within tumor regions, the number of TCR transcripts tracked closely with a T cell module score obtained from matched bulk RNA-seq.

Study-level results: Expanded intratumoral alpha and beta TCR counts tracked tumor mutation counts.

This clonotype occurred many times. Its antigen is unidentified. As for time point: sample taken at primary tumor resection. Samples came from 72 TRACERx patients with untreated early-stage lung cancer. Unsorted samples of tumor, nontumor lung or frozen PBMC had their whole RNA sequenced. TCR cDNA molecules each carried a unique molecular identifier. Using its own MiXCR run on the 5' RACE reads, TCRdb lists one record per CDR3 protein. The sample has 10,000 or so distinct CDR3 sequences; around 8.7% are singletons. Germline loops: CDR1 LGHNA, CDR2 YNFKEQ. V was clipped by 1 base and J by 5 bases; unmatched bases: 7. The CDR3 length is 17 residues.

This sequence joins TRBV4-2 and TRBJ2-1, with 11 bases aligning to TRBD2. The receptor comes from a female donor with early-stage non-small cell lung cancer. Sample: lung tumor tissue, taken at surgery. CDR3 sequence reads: CASSQVATSGTNNEQFF. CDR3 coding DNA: TGTGCCAGCAGCCAAGTGGCGACTAGCGGGACCAACAATGAGCAGTTCTTC.